These 25 T cell receptor beta chains share one sample of origin, sequenced in a study of cytomegalovirus exposure and HLA in healthy donors. 60 Vbeta and 13 Jbeta primers were used in PCR. Profiling relied on immunoSEQ multiplex PCR, and the TCRdb table lists in-frame clones only, not all of them. Altogether around 40,000 clones are present, around 77% being singletons, with the ten largest covering approximately 1.4%. Source material: PBMCs. The receptors were sampled from a young man in good health and CMV-seronegative.

This sequence joins TRBV28 and TRBJ2-7; a possible D gene is TRBD2 (5 bases). CDR1 MDHEN and CDR2 SYDVKM come from the germline V gene. The CDR3 runs to 17 residues. The ends were cut back, 5 bases at V and 1 base at J, with 21 bases in the middle. In nucleotides, the CDR3 is TGTGCCAGCAGTACCCCCGGTGGAGGCCGAGGTTCCTACGAGCAGTACTTC. This sequence encodes CASSTPGGGRGSYEQYF.

V usage is TRBV28 and J usage is TRBJ2-7, with 7 nucleotides matching TRBD1. Trimming cost V 4 bases and J 2 bases; bases outside gene matches: 23. Per germline, CDR1 MDHEN and CDR2 SYDVKM. The CDR3 loop spans 20 amino acids. This CDR3 reads CASSSSTKTVGQRAPYEQYF. The CDR3 DNA reads TGTGCCAGCAGTTCCTCAACGAAGACGGTGGGACAGCGCGCACCCTACGAGCAGTACTTC. The variable domain in full, completed from reference TRBV28 and TRBJ2-7, reads DVKVTQSSRYLVKRTGEKVFLECVQDMDHENMFWYRQDPGLGLRLIYFSYDVKMKEKGDIPEGYSVSREKKERFSLILESASTNQTSMYLCASSSSTKTVGQRAPYEQYFGPGTRLTVT.

The rearrangement joins TRBV13 to TRBJ1-3; TRBD1 matches 7 bases. After removal of 5 bases from V and 0 bases from J, the junction contained 4 bases not matched to a gene. The CDR3 length is 15 residues. From germline, CDR1 is PRHDT and CDR2 FYEKMQ (reference sequence). The CDR3 loop is CASSPDRVSGNTIYF. CDR3 nucleotides: TGTGCCAGCAGCCCCGACAGGGTCTCTGGAAACACCATATATTTT.

V and J are TRBV9 and TRBJ2-1; no clear D. Per the germline V gene, CDR1 is SGDLS and CDR2 is YYNGEE. Between the trimmed V and J ends, which lost 1 base and 0 bases, there was a span of 11 bases. This CDR3 region has 16 residues. As DNA, the CDR3 is TGTGCCAGCAGCGTATCGGTTAGTGCCTCCTACAATGAGCAGTTCTTC. Its protein product is CASSVSVSASYNEQFF.

V is TRBV7-9 and J is TRBJ1-3; perhaps TRBD1 as D (6 bases). This CDR3 is 14 amino acids long. Per germline, CDR1 SEHNR and CDR2 FQNEAQ (reference sequence). The germline V and J ends were trimmed by 5 bases and 3 bases, with 11 bases remaining between them. CDR3 nucleotides: TGTGCCAGCAGCACAGGGTTGAGTGGAAACACCATATATTTT. Protein product: CASSTGLSGNTIYF.

The chain recombines TRBV5-1 with TRBJ2-7; tentative D call: TRBD2 (6 bases). CDR1 and CDR2 (germline): SGHRS, YFSETQ. Trimming took 2 bases from V and 6 from J, leaving 12 bases between them. The CDR3 extends over 13 amino acids. The CDR3 DNA follows: TGCGCCAGCAGCTTAATGATGGGGGGCGAGCAGTACTTC. Its protein is CASSLMMGGEQYF.

This clone was picked up one time. The gene calls are TRBV27 and TRBJ2-5; 7 nucleotides align to TRBD2. The tail of the sequence fits TRBJ2-7 better, so the J call may be wrong. Germline values: CDR1 MNHEY, CDR2 SMNVEV (reference sequence). This CDR3 spans 14 amino acids. CDR3 in amino acids: CASSLGGATYEQYF. CDR3 sequence (DNA): TGTGCCAGCAGTTTGGGAGGGGCCACCTACGAGCAGTACTTC.

The rearrangement joins TRBV5-5 to TRBJ2-3, with D maybe TRBD1 (6 bases). Germline-derived CDR1 and CDR2 are SGHKS and YYEKEE (reference sequence). The CDR3 contains 15 residues. With 2 bases removed from V and 2 bases from J, the gap between germline ends came to 12 bases. CDR3 DNA sequence: TGTGCCAGCAGCTTAAGCAGGGGCAACACAGATACGCAGTATTTT. This encodes CASSLSRGNTDTQYF.

Points on this clone: A read error may account for a junction end that differs from germline. At the DNA level, this CDR3 is encoded by other sequences in the same sample as well. V is TRBV7-9 and J is TRBJ1-1; the D is unclear. This CDR3 is built from 14 residues. Germline CDR1 reads SEHNR; CDR2 reads FQNEAQ (reference sequence). The CDR3 protein is CASSASGIGTEAFF. The DNA of the CDR3 is TGTGCCAGCAGCGCATCGGGAATAGGAACTGAAGCCTTCTTT.

The chain employs TRBV9 and TRBJ2-2, with D tentatively TRBD2 (5 bases). The CDR3 runs to 13 residues. V was cut by 4 bases and J by 6 bases, with 10 bases left in between. Germline CDR1 reads SGDLS; CDR2 reads YYNGEE. CDR3 sequence (DNA): TGTGCCAGCAGCATCGGGGTCGCCGGGGAGCTGTTTTTT. Translating it yields CASSIGVAGELFF.

The chain employs TRBV5-4 and TRBJ2-7; 9 nucleotides align to TRBD2. This CDR3 region has 17 residues. Germline V gene lookup returns CDR1 SGHNT and CDR2 YYREEE (reference sequence). Trimming removed 1 base from V and 3 bases from J; junction bases left unmatched: 11. CDR3 in amino acids: CASSLFGNRLADYEQYF. The CDR3 region has the DNA TGTGCCAGCAGCTTGTTTGGGAACAGACTAGCGGACTACGAGCAGTACTTC.

This chain connects TRBV19 to TRBJ2-2; 9 bases fit TRBD1. V shed 6 bases and J 0 bases; nucleotides not matched to a gene: 11. Germline loops: CDR1 LNHDA, CDR2 SQIVND (reference sequence). The CDR3 has 18 residues. CDR3 amino acids: CASSRGTGSSSNTGELFF. CDR3 bases: TGTGCCAGTAGCCGTGGGACAGGGTCCTCCTCGAACACCGGGGAGCTGTTTTTT.

V and J are TRBV5-1 and TRBJ1-4; D might be TRBD1 (5 bases). Germline values: CDR1 SGHRS, CDR2 YFSETQ. Trimming left V 0 bases short and J 6 bases short, with 12 bases between. The CDR3 loop spans 15 amino acids. Here the CDR3 reads CASSLVRGGDEKLFF. In DNA form, the CDR3 reads TGCGCCAGCAGCTTGGTTCGGGGCGGGGATGAAAAACTGTTTTTT.

The chain combines TRBV4-2 with TRBJ1-1, with D perhaps matching TRBD1 (5 bases). Germline values: CDR1 LGHNA, CDR2 YNFKEQ. The CDR3 covers 14 residues. The V end lost 8 bases, the J end lost 0 bases, and 13 bases lay between the germline ends. In DNA form, the CDR3 reads TGTGCCAGCGGGGGGGTGGGATTGAACACTGAAGCTTTCTTT. Protein: CASGGVGLNTEAFF.

This sequence joins TRBV19 and TRBJ1-2; D is perhaps TRBD1 (6 bases). The CDR3 extends over 15 amino acids. V dropped 9 bases and J dropped 4 bases, with 21 bases sitting between them. Germline CDR1 and CDR2: LNHDA and SQIVND (reference sequence). For the CDR3, the DNA is TGTGCCAGCGGTCCCGACAGGTTAGAGGGCTATGGCTACACCTTC. Residues: CASGPDRLEGYGYTF.

The gene calls are TRBV30 and TRBJ2-6; 7 positions match TRBD1. Germline loops: CDR1 GTSNPN, CDR2 SVGIG (reference sequence). The V segment lost 8 bases and the J segment 1 base; nucleotides outside the gene matches: 2. The CDR3 is 13 amino acids. CDR3 sequence reads: CARQGSGANVLTF. CDR3 nucleotide sequence: TGTGCCCGACAGGGTTCTGGGGCCAACGTCCTGACTTTC.

CDR3 nucleotide sequence: TGTGCCAGCAGCTTCAGGACTAGCGGGATCAACAATGAGCAGTTCTTC. It specifies CASSFRTSGINNEQFF. The chain is built from TRBV7-9 and TRBJ2-1; 12 positions match TRBD2. This CDR3 spans 16 amino acids. The V and J ends lost 3 bases and 5 bases, in that order; junction bases with no gene match: 5. Looked up from germline, CDR1 is SEHNR and CDR2 is FQNEAQ (reference sequence).

For this clone: A junction boundary mismatches the germline segment, possibly from a read error. The sample holds other DNA sequences that translate to the same CDR3. The chain is built from TRBV6-5 and TRBJ1-3, with TRBD1 matching 8 bases. The CDR3 sequence is 14 residues long. Germline loops: CDR1 MNHEY, CDR2 SVGAGI. CDR3 coding DNA: TGTGCCAGCAGTAAGGACAGGGCTGGAAACACTATATATTTT. It encodes CASSKDRAGNTIYF.

This clone showed up just a few times. This chain joins TRBV6-4 and TRBJ2-3; 8 bases map to TRBD2. V shed 6 bases and J 3 bases; nucleotides not matched to a gene: 8. Germline CDR1 is MRHNA and CDR2 is SNTAGT. The CDR3 consists of 15 residues. The CDR3 bases are TGTGCCAGCAGCGAACTTAGCGGGGATACAGATACGCAGTATTTT. It translates to CASSELSGDTDTQYF.

The chain joins TRBV7-6 to TRBJ2-3; 15 bases agree with TRBD2. CDR3 size: 19 residues. Germline trimming cut 4 bases from V and 0 bases from J; bases unmatched to any gene: 8. Germline lookup yields CDR1 SGHVS and CDR2 FNYEAQ. CDR3 nucleotides: TGTGCCAGCAGCTCGGGACTAGCGGGAGGAAGGCCTAGCACAGATACGCAGTATTTT. This gives the protein CASSSGLAGGRPSTDTQYF. Variable domain in full (rest from reference TRBV7-6 and TRBJ2-3): GAGVSQSPRYKVTKRGQDVALRCDPISGHVSLYWYRQALGQGPEFLTYFNYEAQQDKSGLPNDRFSAERPEGSISTLTIQRTEQRDSAMYRCASSSGLAGGRPSTDTQYFGPGTRLTVL.

For the CDR3, the DNA is TGTGCCAGTAGTATAGGGGGGGATGAGCAGTTCTTC. Its protein is CASSIGGDEQFF. The chain carries TRBV19 and TRBJ2-1, with D perhaps TRBD2 (6 bases). CDR3 length equals 12 residues. Trimming pared 1 base from V and 8 bases from J, leaving 6 bases between. Germline lookup yields CDR1 LNHDA and CDR2 SQIVND (reference sequence).

This clone came up a few times. V usage is TRBV28 and J usage is TRBJ1-2, with 10 bases fitting TRBD1. This CDR3 region has 15 residues. With V trimmed by 7 bases and J by 0 bases, 5 bases remained unmatched. Per germline, CDR1 MDHEN and CDR2 SYDVKM. CDR3 amino acids: CASTLGTGANYGYTF. Here the CDR3 DNA reads TGTGCCAGCACCTTGGGGACAGGGGCTAACTATGGCTACACCTTC.

The chain carries TRBV2 and TRBJ2-1; 11 positions match TRBD2. Germline CDR1 and CDR2: SNHLY and FYNNEI. The V gene end was trimmed by 5 bases and the J gene end by 9 bases; junction bases not matched to a gene: 6. This CDR3 has 14 amino acids. CDR3 sequence (DNA): TGTGCCAGCAGTTTAGCGGGAGGGCGGGCTGAGCAGTTCTTC. It yields the protein CASSLAGGRAEQFF.

This clone has just a few counts. The rearrangement links TRBV6-5 to TRBJ1-5; 11 nucleotides match TRBD1. The CDR3 extends over 15 amino acids. Germline V gene sequence: CDR1 MNHEY, CDR2 SVGAGI. Trimming cost V 5 bases and J 7 bases; bases outside gene matches: 7. The CDR3, as DNA: TGTGCCAGCAGTAAGGACAGGGGGCTAGGCCAGCCCCAGCATTTT. Protein product: CASSKDRGLGQPQHF.

The chain joins TRBV5-6 to TRBJ2-3; 10 positions match TRBD2. The CDR3 loop spans 16 amino acids. CDR1 and CDR2 (germline): SGHDT, YYEEEE. V dropped 0 bases and J dropped 3; count of bases not matched to a gene: 4. The CDR3 DNA is TGTGCCAGCAGCTTGGATAGCGGGAGGCTTACAGATACGCAGTATTTT. Encoded protein: CASSLDSGRLTDTQYF.